These T cell receptor beta chains were read from a single sample in a study of Ad26.COV2.S vaccination and SARS-CoV-2 variants. The method was immunoSEQ multiplex PCR; TCRdb's version includes in-frame clones alone and lacks a portion of them. This sample has around 380,000 clones, with around 85% found just once. The input for sequencing was peripheral blood, taken in a trial of Ad26.COV2.S vaccine versus placebo. All receptors come from a person between 18 and 65 years old who received the Ad26.COV2.S COVID-19 vaccine or a placebo. The CDR3 runs from the conserved cysteine through the conserved F or W. A D gene is named only where the DNA matches it firmly. The listing skips clone size in some rows; elsewhere it reads once, few, many or a size class.

17,TRBJ2-2,TRBV7-7,.,.,CASSLRTGGANTGELFF,TGTGCTAGCAGCTTACGCACAGGGGGGGCGAACACCGGGGAGCTGTTTTTT
13,TRBJ2-3,TRBV3-1/TRBV3-2,TRBD1,.,CASSQDQGGPQYF,TGTGCCAGCAGCCAAGATCAAGGGGGCCCGCAGTATTTT
17,TRBJ2-1,TRBV18,TRBD2,.,CASSPLAGGPRTNEQFF,TGTGCCAGCTCACCCCTAGCGGGGGGGCCTCGGACGAATGAGCAGTTCTTC
13,TRBJ1-1,TRBV5-1,.,.,CASSRNLDPEAFF,TGCGCCAGCAGCCGCAACCTCGACCCTGAAGCTTTCTTT
14,TRBJ2-1,TRBV6-5,TRBD1,.,CASSRTGRNNEQFF,TGTGCCAGCAGCAGGACAGGGAGAAACAATGAGCAGTTCTTC
14,TRBJ1-2,TRBV6-4,.,.,CASSESGTGIGYTF,TGTGCCAGCAGTGAATCGGGAACAGGCATCGGCTACACCTTC
14,TRBJ2-5,TRBV7-8,TRBD1,.,CASSLAPGGQTQYF,TGTGCCAGCAGCTTAGCGCCAGGGGGTCAGACCCAGTACTTC
13,TRBJ2-7,TRBV5-1,TRBD1,.,CASSGTGNNEQYF,TGCGCCAGCAGCGGGACAGGTAACAACGAGCAGTACTTC
14,TRBJ1-2,TRBV3-1/TRBV3-2,.,.,CASSQTGTPYGYTF,TGTGCCAGCAGCCAAACCGGGACACCCTATGGCTACACCTTC
15,TRBJ1-5,TRBV19,.,.,CASSIWTDVNQPQHF,TGTGCCAGTAGTATATGGACAGACGTCAATCAGCCCCAGCATTTT
12,TRBJ2-3,TRBV7-9,.,once,CASSSSTDTQYF,TGTGCCAGCAGTTCTAGCACAGATACGCAGTATTTT
13,TRBJ1-2,TRBV4-1,.,.,CASSRTGVSGYTF,TGCGCCAGCAGCCGCACAGGAGTTTCTGGCTACACCTTC
13,TRBJ1-2,TRBV6-5,.,.,CASITGGSEGYTF,TGTGCCAGCATCACCGGCGGTAGCGAAGGCTACACCTTC
14,TRBJ2-1,TRBV15,.,.,CATSTGQSYNEQFF,TGTGCCACCAGCACCGGACAATCCTACAATGAGCAGTTCTTC
16,TRBJ1-4,TRBV5-6,.,.,CASSLVGEGTNEKLFF,TGTGCCAGCAGCTTGGTGGGGGAGGGGACGAATGAAAAACTGTTTTTT
12,TRBJ2-1,TRBV5-1,.,once,CASSTRGNEQFF,TGCGCCAGCAGTACTAGGGGTAATGAGCAGTTCTTC
16,TRBJ2-4,TRBV2,.,once,CASSEAGQIAKNIQYF,TGTGCCAGCAGTGAAGCAGGGCAGATAGCCAAAAACATTCAGTACTTC
14,TRBJ2-7,TRBV6-5,.,once,CASSPWGGGYEQYF,TGTGCCAGCAGTCCTTGGGGGGGCGGATACGAGCAGTACTTC
18,TRBJ2-3,TRBV7-2,TRBD2,few,CASSLVGTSGGAAYTQYF,TGTGCCAGCAGCTTAGTGGGGACTAGCGGGGGGGCCGCGTATACGCAGTATTTT
13,TRBJ1-2,TRBV28,TRBD1,.,CASNSQGNYGYTF,TGTGCCAGCAACTCACAGGGGAACTATGGCTACACCTTC
13,TRBJ1-2,TRBV30,.,few,CAWSVGGGYGYTF,TGTGCCTGGAGTGTCGGTGGGGGCTATGGCTACACCTTC
14,TRBJ2-7,TRBV3-1/TRBV3-2,TRBD1,few,CASSQSTGGYEQYF,TGTGCCAGCAGCCAATCCACAGGGGGCTACGAGCAGTACTTC
14,TRBJ2-7,TRBV4-1,TRBD2,.,CASSQVGGAYEQYF,TGCGCCAGCAGCCAAGTTGGGGGGGCCTACGAGCAGTACTTC
17,TRBJ2-2,TRBV3-1/TRBV3-2,TRBD1,.,CASSQGPGQGSTGELFF,TGTGCCAGCAGCCAAGGGCCGGGACAGGGAAGCACCGGGGAGCTGTTTTTT
16,TRBJ2-7,TRBV5-1,.,.,CASSLGQPTSSYEQYF,TGCGCCAGCAGCCTCGGACAACCGACTAGCTCCTACGAGCAGTACTTC
12,TRBJ1-5,TRBV2,.,.,CASSGNNQPQHF,TGTGCCAGCAGTGGTAACAATCAGCCCCAGCATTTT
13,TRBJ1-1,TRBV5-6,.,.,CASSRGKDTEAFF,TGTGCCAGCAGCCGAGGGAAGGACACTGAAGCTTTCTTT
14,TRBJ1-1,TRBV19,.,.,CASSIQGLNTEAFF,TGTGCCAGTAGTATCCAGGGCCTCAACACTGAAGCTTTCTTT
19,TRBJ1-5,TRBV6-2/TRBV6-3,.,.,CASSYSRWTDPYSNQPQHF,TGTGCCAGCAGTTACAGTCGCTGGACGGACCCCTATAGCAATCAGCCCCAGCATTTT
13,TRBJ1-1,TRBV12-3/TRBV12-4,.,.,CASSFPGRTEAFF,TGTGCCAGCAGTTTTCCCGGGCGGACTGAAGCTTTCTTT
14,TRBJ1-3,TRBV5-1,TRBD1,.,CASSHGQGANTIYF,TGCGCCAGCAGCCATGGACAGGGAGCAAACACCATATATTTT
19,TRBJ1-4,TRBV18,.,.,CVSSPTKVGGASTNEKLFF,TGTGTCAGCTCACCCACTAAAGTCGGGGGGGCTTCGACTAATGAAAAACTGTTTTTT
15,TRBJ1-5,TRBV7-2,.,.,CASSLAADSNQPQHF,TGTGCCAGCAGCTTAGCGGCGGATAGCAATCAGCCCCAGCATTTT
14,TRBJ1-6,TRBV4-3,.,few,CASSQAGLNSPLHF,TGCGCCAGCAGCCAAGCGGGGCTAAATTCACCCCTCCACTTT
16,TRBJ1-2,TRBV5-1,TRBD1,.,CASSSTGGAEENGYTF,TGCGCCAGCAGCTCCACAGGGGGCGCTGAGGAAAATGGCTACACCTTC
15,TRBJ2-3,TRBV7-9,TRBD1,.,CASSWGTGVTDTQYF,TGTGCCAGCAGCTGGGGGACAGGAGTCACAGATACGCAGTATTTT
16,TRBJ1-2,TRBV3-1/TRBV3-2,TRBD1,.,CASSFGVGQGGGGYTF,TGTGCCAGCAGCTTTGGGGTCGGACAGGGAGGAGGTGGCTACACCTTC
16,TRBJ2-7,TRBV4-3,TRBD1,.,CASSQGKTGLSYEQYF,TGCGCCAGCAGCCAAGGGAAGACAGGGCTCTCCTACGAGCAGTACTTC
12,TRBJ1-2,TRBV25-1,TRBD1,.,CATGTGGDGYTF,TGTGCCACCGGGACAGGGGGAGACGGCTACACCTTC
17,TRBJ1-3,TRBV30,TRBD1,.,CAWSLTGQHLSGNTIYF,TGTGCCTGGAGTCTTACGGGACAGCACCTCTCTGGAAACACCATATATTTT
16,TRBJ1-2,TRBV7-9,TRBD1,.,CASSLRRDRGDYGYTF,TGTGCCAGCAGCTTAAGACGGGACAGGGGGGACTATGGCTACACCTTC
11,TRBJ1-3,TRBV20-1,.,.,CSARNRNTIYF,TGCAGTGCTAGAAATAGAAACACCATATATTTT
14,TRBJ1-6,TRBV27,.,.,CASSFPARDSPLHF,TGTGCCAGCAGTTTCCCCGCCAGGGACTCACCCCTCCACTTT
13,TRBJ2-1,TRBV6-5,.,.,CASSFSGDNEQFF,TGTGCCAGCAGTTTTAGCGGCGACAATGAGCAGTTCTTC
13,TRBJ1-1,TRBV6-2/TRBV6-3,.,few,CASSYRANTEAFF,TGTGCCAGCAGTTACAGAGCGAACACTGAAGCTTTCTTT
15,TRBJ2-5,TRBV3-1/TRBV3-2,.,.,CASSQVRDYQETQYF,TGTGCCAGCAGCCAAGTCAGGGACTACCAAGAGACCCAGTACTTC
13,TRBJ2-7,TRBV5-3,.,once,CATQTGKNYEQYF,TGTGCCACGCAAACAGGGAAAAACTACGAGCAGTACTTC
14,TRBJ1-6,TRBV6-5,.,.,CASSYSIQSSPLHF,TGTGCCAGCAGTTACTCAATACAAAGCTCACCCCTCCACTTT